The 28 T cell receptor beta chains presented below share a single source sample, sequenced in a study of shared clonotypes between healthy human individuals. TCRdb's table, derived via immunoSEQ multiplex PCR, lists solely in-frame clones and lacks some. The table lists some 1 million clones, about 75% of them singletons. Sequencing input: memory CD4+ T cells sorted from blood. The subset here: CD45RA-negative fraction. Receptors originate from a man between 18 and 29 years old in good health.

The table lists this clone with many counts. In the same sample, other DNA sequences code for this CDR3. The rearrangement links TRBV6-1 to TRBJ2-7; D might be TRBD2 (5 bases). Germline V gene sequence: CDR1 MNHNS, CDR2 SASEGT. V was pared by 4 bases and J by 6 bases, with 10 bases between. This CDR3 contains 12 residues. In nucleotides, the CDR3 is TGTGCCAGCAGTGTCCGAGGGTCCGAGCAGTACTTC. Protein: CASSVRGSEQYF.

The sample holds one count of this clone. V is TRBV18 and J is TRBJ2-2; no clear D gene. This CDR3 contains 16 residues. Looked up from germline, CDR1 is KGHSH and CDR2 is LQKENI. Deletions cut 3 bases from V and 1 base from J, with 12 bases between. This chain's CDR3 is CASSPTISGNTGELFF. The CDR3 DNA follows: TGTGCCAGCTCACCTACAATCTCAGGGAACACCGGGGAGCTGTTTTTT.

About this clone itself: Additional DNA sequences in this sample encode the identical CDR3. CDR3 nucleotides: TGTGCCAGCAGCACGGGGACAGCTTCACCCCTCCACTTT. This codes for CASSTGTASPLHF. The chain links TRBV7-2 to TRBJ1-6; 7 positions agree with TRBD1. The CDR3 spans 13 residues. Trimming took 5 bases from V and 9 from J; bases not matched to a gene: 4. Germline lookup yields CDR1 SGHTA and CDR2 FQGNSA. Complete variable domain (other parts from reference TRBV7-2 and TRBJ1-6): GAGVSQSPSNKVTEKGKDVELRCDPISGHTALYWYRQSLGQGLEFLIYFQGNSAPDKSGLPSDRFSAERTGGSVSTLTIQRTQQEDSAVYLCASSTGTASPLHFGNGTRLTVT.

The rearrangement joins TRBV2 to TRBJ2-3, with TRBD2 matching 12 bases. V lost 6 bases to trimming and J lost 0 bases; unmatched junction nucleotides: 4. CDR3 length: 16 residues. Germline V lookup: CDR1 SNHLY, CDR2 FYNNEI. The CDR3 region is CASRAGLAGSTDTQYF. CDR3 DNA sequence: TGTGCCAGCAGAGCCGGACTAGCGGGGAGCACAGATACGCAGTATTTT. The variable domain in full, with the rest retrieved from reference TRBV2 and TRBJ2-3, is EPEVTQTPSHQVTQMGQEVILRCVPISNHLYFYWYRQILGQKVEFLVSFYNNEISEKSEIFDDQFSVERPDGSNFTLKIRSTKLEDSAMYFCASRAGLAGSTDTQYFGPGTRLTVL.

This CDR3 is CASSRIDGGSGYTF. CDR3 nucleotide sequence: TGCGCCAGCAGCCGGATCGATGGGGGGTCTGGCTACACCTTC. The chain couples TRBV5-1 to TRBJ1-2; D might be TRBD1 (5 bases). This CDR3 spans 14 amino acids. The V gene lost 4 bases and the J gene lost 7 bases, with 17 bases spanning the gap. Germline CDR1 and CDR2: SGHRS and YFSETQ.

The chain is built from TRBV11-2 and TRBJ1-4; 7 bases are a match to TRBD1. V lost 5 bases, J lost 8 bases, and 11 bases stayed unmatched. The CDR3 contains 15 residues. CDR1 is SGHAT, CDR2 FQNNGV, per germline. The CDR3 protein is CASSPGEGAREKLFF. For the CDR3, the DNA is TGTGCCAGCAGCCCCGGTGAGGGGGCGAGAGAAAAACTGTTTTTT.

V gene TRBV9 combines with J gene TRBJ1-4, with TRBD1 as a possible D gene (5 bases). Germline V gives CDR1 SGDLS, CDR2 YYNGEE. Trimming left V 2 bases short and J 3 bases short, with 11 bases between. This CDR3 region has 15 residues. CDR3 residues: CASSVLGAANEKLFF. The CDR3 DNA follows: TGTGCCAGCAGCGTTTTAGGGGCCGCTAATGAAAAACTGTTTTTT.

The V call is TRBV5-1, the J call TRBJ2-7, with TRBD2 identical over 11 bases. The CDR3 is 15 residues long. V lost 0 bases to trimming and J lost 4 bases; unmatched junction nucleotides: 3. Germline V lookup: CDR1 SGHRS, CDR2 YFSETQ. CDR3 amino acids: CASSLVAGGEYEQYF. DNA for the CDR3: TGCGCCAGCAGCTTGGTAGCGGGAGGGGAGTACGAGCAGTACTTC.

In its sample, this clone was seen a few times. V gene TRBV6-1 combines with J gene TRBJ1-6, with a weak D call TRBD1 (5 bases). Looked up from germline, CDR1 is MNHNS and CDR2 is SASEGT. The CDR3 length is 18 residues. V shed 4 bases and J shed 9 bases, with 25 bases lying between them. This CDR3 is CASSGNSPGRLLVSPLHF. CDR3 nucleotide sequence: TGTGCCAGCAGTGGCAATTCGCCGGGACGACTGCTGGTTTCACCCCTCCACTTT.

The chain recombines TRBV29-1 with TRBJ2-3; D perhaps matches TRBD1 (6 bases). CDR3 length: 14 residues. The germline CDR1 and CDR2 sequences are SQVTM and ANQGSEA. V was cut by 7 bases and J by 3 bases, with 17 bases left in between. CDR3 residues: CSAAGTQRTDTQYF. CDR3 in DNA: TGCAGCGCCGCCGGGACACAGAGGACAGATACGCAGTATTTT.

The chain employs TRBV21-1 and TRBJ1-1; TRBD1, the D gene given by the table, was not confirmed from the DNA. TRBV21-1 is a documented pseudogene. The CDR3 sequence is 15 residues long. CDR3 residues: CAGDRTPGWNTEAFF. DNA for the CDR3: TGTGCCGGCGACAGGACGCCCGGGTGGAACACTGAAGCTTTCTTT.

The J gene is TRBJ2-5, the V gene TRBV5-1; D unresolved. Germline CDR1 reads SGHRS; CDR2 reads YFSETQ. The CDR3 extends over 15 amino acids. Trimming took off 1 base at V and 1 base at J, with 11 bases between the two ends. CDR3 in DNA: TGCGCCAGCAGCTTGATCGGCAGCAGCCAAGAGACCCAGTACTTC. This encodes CASSLIGSSQETQYF.

V is TRBV7-2 and J is TRBJ2-1; 16 bases are shared with TRBD2. From germline, CDR1 is SGHTA and CDR2 FQGNSA. The V and J ends lost 1 base and 9 bases, in that order; junction bases with no gene match: 3. The CDR3 has 16 residues. CDR3 in amino acids: CASSLDGTSGRGEQFF. In DNA form, the CDR3 reads TGTGCCAGCAGCTTAGATGGGACTAGCGGGAGGGGTGAGCAGTTCTTC.

The gene calls are TRBV28 and TRBJ1-2; 8 bases match TRBD1. CDR1 is MDHEN, CDR2 SYDVKM, per germline. The V gene end was trimmed by 3 bases and the J gene end by 8 bases; junction bases not matched to a gene: 11. The CDR3 sequence is 15 residues long. The CDR3 region is CASSFQGARVGGYTF. For the CDR3, the DNA is TGTGCCAGCAGTTTTCAGGGGGCGAGAGTCGGCGGCTACACCTTC.

The chain has TRBV7-2 and TRBJ1-2; TRBD1 matches at 9 bases. Germline CDR1 and CDR2: SGHTA and FQGNSA. V lost 5 bases to trimming and J lost 7 bases; unmatched junction nucleotides: 5. CDR3 length: 13 amino acids. CDR3 in amino acids: CASSTRDRAGYTF. The CDR3 nucleotides are TGTGCCAGCAGCACCCGGGACAGGGCTGGCTACACCTTC.

The rearrangement links TRBV9 to TRBJ1-1; 7 bases agree with TRBD1. Germline V gene lookup returns CDR1 SGDLS and CDR2 YYNGEE. The CDR3 covers 15 residues. J gave up 5 bases and V 4 bases, and 11 bases lay outside the gene matches. The CDR3 loop is CASSTQDTGETEAFF. The DNA for the CDR3 is TGTGCCAGCAGCACCCAAGACACAGGGGAAACTGAAGCTTTCTTT. Full variable domain (outside the CDR3, taken from reference TRBV9 and TRBJ1-1): DSGVTQTPKHLITATGQRVTLRCSPRSGDLSVYWYQQSLDQGLQFLIQYYNGEERAKGNILERFSAQQFPDLHSELNLSSLELGDSALYFCASSTQDTGETEAFFGQGTRLTVV.

The rearrangement joins TRBV5-1 to TRBJ1-2; 11 nucleotides agree with TRBD1. With V trimmed by 4 bases and J by 7 bases, 15 bases remained unmatched. The CDR3 sequence is 17 residues long. Germline V gene lookup returns CDR1 SGHRS and CDR2 YFSETQ. The CDR3 loop reads CASSPVVRTGGGFGYTF. CDR3 sequence (DNA): TGCGCCAGCAGCCCAGTGGTCCGGACAGGGGGCGGTTTTGGCTACACCTTC.

For this clone: Other DNA variants within this sample encode the same CDR3. This chain uses TRBV18 with TRBJ2-3, with TRBD2 matching over 13 bases. The CDR3 runs to 16 residues. Trimming at V came to 3 bases and at J to 3 bases, leaving 3 bases not matched to a gene. Germline V gene sequence: CDR1 KGHSH, CDR2 LQKENI. The CDR3 loop reads CASSPPGLAGTDTQYF. CDR3 in DNA: TGTGCCAGCTCACCCCCGGGACTAGCGGGGACAGATACGCAGTATTTT. The full variable domain, rest sourced from reference TRBV18 and TRBJ2-3, is NAGVMQNPRHLVRRRGQEARLRCSPMKGHSHVYWYRQLPEEGLKFMVYLQKENIIDESGMPKERFSAEFPKEGPSILRIQQVVRGDSAAYFCASSPPGLAGTDTQYFGPGTRLTVL.

This rearrangement joins TRBV30 to TRBJ1-2; D call uncertain. The CDR3 length is 14 residues. In germline, CDR1 is GTSNPN, CDR2 SVGIG (reference sequence). Trimming cost V 3 bases and J 4 bases, with 15 bases left between them. CDR3: CAWRPRRSPYGYTF. In DNA form, the CDR3 reads TGTGCCTGGAGGCCGAGACGAAGCCCCTATGGCTACACCTTC. The full variable domain, in which reference TRBV30 and TRBJ1-2 provide the parts outside the CDR3, is SQTIHQWPATLVQPVGSPLSLECTVEGTSNPNLYWYRQAAGRGLQLLFYSVGIGQISSEVPQNLSASRPQDRQFILSSKKLLLSDSGFYLCAWRPRRSPYGYTFGSGTRLTVV.

This chain links TRBV5-4 with TRBJ1-3, with D tentatively TRBD1 (5 bases). The CDR3 loop spans 14 amino acids. Trimming pared 3 bases from V and 4 bases from J, leaving 11 bases between. The germline V gene encodes CDR1 SGHNT and CDR2 YYREEE (reference sequence). In nucleotides, the CDR3 is TGTGCCAGCAGCTCCAGGGAGTCCGGAAACACCATATATTTT. The encoded protein is CASSSRESGNTIYF.

CDR3 loop: CASSYSADNYGYTF. CDR3 bases: TGTGCCAGCAGTTACTCAGCAGACAACTATGGCTACACCTTC. V is TRBV6-6 and J is TRBJ1-2; unclear D gene. Germline CDR1 MNHNY, CDR2 SVGAGI (reference sequence). Trimming stripped 0 bases from V and 2 bases from J, with 7 bases between. The CDR3 covers 14 residues.

Many counts were recorded for this clone. The same CDR3 arises from other DNA sequences in this sample as well. The rearrangement links TRBV4-3 to TRBJ2-7; no clear D. Deletions cut 0 bases from V and 3 bases from J, with 12 bases between. The germline V gene encodes CDR1 LGHNA and CDR2 YSLEER. The CDR3 runs 15 residues. Here the CDR3 reads CASSQDLAGLYEQYF. CDR3 DNA sequence: TGCGCCAGCAGCCAAGATTTGGCCGGGCTCTACGAGCAGTACTTC.

The chain employs TRBV7-2 and TRBJ2-6, with D possibly TRBD2 on 6 matching bases. Germline assignment: CDR1 SGHTA and CDR2 FQGNSA. V lost 5 bases, J lost 1 base, and 12 bases lay in between. The CDR3 sequence is 16 residues long. The CDR3 is CASSRGTSSGANVLTF. CDR3 nucleotides: TGTGCCAGCAGCCGCGGGACGTCGTCTGGGGCCAACGTCCTGACTTTC.

The chain joins TRBV27 to TRBJ2-7; the match to TRBD2 covers 9 bases. The CDR3 is 15 residues long. CDR1 is MNHEY and CDR2 is SMNVEV in the germline V gene (reference sequence). J gave up 2 bases and V 3 bases, and 5 bases lay outside the gene matches. Written as DNA, the CDR3 is TGTGCCAGCAGTTTGGGGCTAGCGGGGCCCTACGAGCAGTACTTC. It codes for CASSLGLAGPYEQYF.

J is TRBJ1-4 and V is TRBV6-5, with 7 nucleotides matching TRBD1. V shed 6 bases, J shed 6 bases, and the junction held 7 bases outside the gene matches. This CDR3 has 14 residues. Germline CDR1 reads MNHEY; CDR2 reads SVGAGI. The CDR3 bases are TGTGCCAGCAGGGAAAACAGGGGACATGAAAAACTGTTTTTT. Its translation is CASRENRGHEKLFF.

This clone was picked up a small number of times. The chain is built from TRBV5-4 and TRBJ1-2; D is possibly TRBD1 (6 bases). Trimming pared 4 bases from V and 2 bases from J, leaving 9 bases between. Germline-derived CDR1 and CDR2 are SGHNT and YYREEE (reference sequence). CDR3 length equals 13 residues. CDR3 loop: CASSAGTNYGYTF. Here the CDR3 DNA reads TGTGCCAGCAGCGCCGGGACAAACTATGGCTACACCTTC.

This clone was seen a few times. The rearrangement uses TRBV28 and TRBJ1-1, with a tentative D call TRBD1 (5 bases). V was clipped by 2 bases and J by 9 bases, with 19 bases between them. The CDR3 contains 15 residues. Germline values: CDR1 MDHEN, CDR2 SYDVKM. In nucleotides, the CDR3 is TGTGCCAGCAGTTTAGAACTTGGGAGGGGAGTAAAAGCTTTCTTT. This gives the protein CASSLELGRGVKAFF.

This clone was seen a single time. V and J are TRBV6-6 and TRBJ1-3; possibly TRBD1 for D (6 bases). The germline V gene has CDR1 MNHNY and CDR2 SVGAGI (reference sequence). V lost 6 bases, J lost 4 bases, and 10 bases lay in between. This CDR3 has 13 residues. The DNA of the CDR3 is TGTGCCAGCAGGGGACAATCCGGAAACACCATATATTTT. This encodes CASRGQSGNTIYF.